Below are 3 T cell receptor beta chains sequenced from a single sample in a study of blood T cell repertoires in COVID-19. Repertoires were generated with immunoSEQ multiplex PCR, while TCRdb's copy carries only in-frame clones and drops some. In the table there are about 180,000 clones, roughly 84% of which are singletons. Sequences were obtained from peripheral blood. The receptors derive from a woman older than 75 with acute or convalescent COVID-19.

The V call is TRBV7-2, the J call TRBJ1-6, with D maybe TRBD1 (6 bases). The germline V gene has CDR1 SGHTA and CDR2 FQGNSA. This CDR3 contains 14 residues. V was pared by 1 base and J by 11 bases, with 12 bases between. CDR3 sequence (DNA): TGTGCCAGCAGCTTAGTCTTGGACAGAACACCCCTCCACTTT. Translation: CASSLVLDRTPLHF.

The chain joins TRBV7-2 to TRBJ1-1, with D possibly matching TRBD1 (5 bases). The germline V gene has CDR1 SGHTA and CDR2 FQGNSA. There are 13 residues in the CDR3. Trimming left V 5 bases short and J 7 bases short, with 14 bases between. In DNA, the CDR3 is TGTGCCAGCAGCGGGGGAGGAAGACTTGAAGCTTTCTTT. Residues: CASSGGGRLEAFF.

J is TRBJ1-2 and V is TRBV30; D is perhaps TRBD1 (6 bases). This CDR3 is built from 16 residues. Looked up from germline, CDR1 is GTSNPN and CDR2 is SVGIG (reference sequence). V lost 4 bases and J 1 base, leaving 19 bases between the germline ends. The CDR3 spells CAWTGGSGAFNYGYTF. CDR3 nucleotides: TGTGCCTGGACGGGGGGCTCGGGGGCCTTTAACTATGGCTACACCTTC.